This T cell receptor beta chain was sequenced during a study of T cell responses to AZD1222 COVID-19 vaccine. With 0 bases clipped from V and 4 bases from J, the junction kept 4 bases outside the gene matches. Looked up from germline, CDR1 is SGHRS and CDR2 is YFSETQ. The CDR3 consists of 16 residues. Notes on this clone: Antigen: not known.

Libraries were prepared by immunoSEQ multiplex PCR; TCRdb keeps only in-frame clonotypes and omits some of them. This table has 80,000 or so clones, approximately 80% appearing once. Study-wide points: Among the donors, most were white British and more were female, and clonal diversity was possibly underestimated. Samples come after the peak T cell response, not at day 14. Researchers report vaccine-associated CD4 TCRs spanning spike, with dominance at 160-218 and 743-854. When two AZD1222 doses had been given, Spike-specific TCR breadth and depth rose.

Sequenced material: peripheral blood, taken 28 days after the second dose of the MenACWY control vaccine. The V call is TRBV5-1, the J call TRBJ1-2; 12 bases line up with TRBD1. The clonotype originates from an adult who received the MenACWY meningococcal vaccine as a control. CDR3 DNA: TGCGCCAGCAGCTTGGGGGACAGGGGGCGACGCTATGGCTACACCTTC. It codes for CASSLGDRGRRYGYTF.